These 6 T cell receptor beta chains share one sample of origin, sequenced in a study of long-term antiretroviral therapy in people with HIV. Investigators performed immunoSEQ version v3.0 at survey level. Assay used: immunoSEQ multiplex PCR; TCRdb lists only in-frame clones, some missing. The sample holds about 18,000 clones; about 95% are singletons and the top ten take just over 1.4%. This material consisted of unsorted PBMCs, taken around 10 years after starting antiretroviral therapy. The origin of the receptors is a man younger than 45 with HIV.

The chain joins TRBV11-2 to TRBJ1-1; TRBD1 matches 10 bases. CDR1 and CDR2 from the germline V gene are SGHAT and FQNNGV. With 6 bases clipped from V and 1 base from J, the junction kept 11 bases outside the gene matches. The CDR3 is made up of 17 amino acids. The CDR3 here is CASSFRRQGASNTEAFF. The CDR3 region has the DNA TGTGCCAGCAGTTTTAGGCGACAGGGGGCTTCGAACACTGAAGCTTTCTTT. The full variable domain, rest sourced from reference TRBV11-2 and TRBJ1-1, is EAGVAQSPRYKIIEKRQSVAFWCNPISGHATLYWYQQILGQGPKLLIQFQNNGVVDDSQLPKDRFSAERLKGVDSTLKIQPAKLEDSAVYLCASSFRRQGASNTEAFFGQGTRLTVV.

This chain's CDR3 is CASSFRGADTQYF. As DNA, the CDR3 is TGCGCCAGCAGCTTCAGGGGAGCAGATACGCAGTATTTT. The chain is built from TRBV5-1 and TRBJ2-3; weak D call: TRBD1 (6 bases). This CDR3 region has 13 residues. Between the trimmed V and J ends, which lost 2 bases and 4 bases, there was a span of 8 bases. The germline V gene has CDR1 SGHRS and CDR2 YFSETQ.

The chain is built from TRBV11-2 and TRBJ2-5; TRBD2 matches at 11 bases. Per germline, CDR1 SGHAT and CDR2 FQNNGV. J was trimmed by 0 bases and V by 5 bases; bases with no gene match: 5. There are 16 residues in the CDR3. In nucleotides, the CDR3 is TGTGCCAGCAGCCCACGACTAGCGGGGAACCAAGAGACCCAGTACTTC. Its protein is CASSPRLAGNQETQYF.

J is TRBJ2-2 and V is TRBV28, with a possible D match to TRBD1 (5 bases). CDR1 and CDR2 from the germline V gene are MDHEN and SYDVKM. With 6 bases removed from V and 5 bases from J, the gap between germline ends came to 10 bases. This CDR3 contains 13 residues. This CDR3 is CASRTAFTGELFF. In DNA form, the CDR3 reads TGTGCCAGCAGGACAGCTTTTACCGGGGAGCTGTTTTTT. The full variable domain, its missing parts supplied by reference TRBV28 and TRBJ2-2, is DVKVTQSSRYLVKRTGEKVFLECVQDMDHENMFWYRQDPGLGLRLIYFSYDVKMKEKGDIPEGYSVSREKKERFSLILESASTNQTSMYLCASRTAFTGELFFGEGSRLTVL.

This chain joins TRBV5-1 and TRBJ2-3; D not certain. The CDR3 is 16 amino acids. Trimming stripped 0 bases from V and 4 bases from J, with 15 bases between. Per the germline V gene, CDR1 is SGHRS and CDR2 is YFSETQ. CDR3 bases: TGCGCCAGCAGCTTGGCCTGGGCAGTCGATCCAGATACGCAGTATTTT. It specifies CASSLAWAVDPDTQYF.

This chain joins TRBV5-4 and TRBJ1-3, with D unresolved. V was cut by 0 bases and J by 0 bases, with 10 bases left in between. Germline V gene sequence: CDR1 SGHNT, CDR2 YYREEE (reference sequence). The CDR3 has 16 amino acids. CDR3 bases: TGTGCCAGCAGCTTGGGACGGTGGGACTCTGGAAACACCATATATTTT. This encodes CASSLGRWDSGNTIYF.